These 4 T cell receptor beta chains were all obtained from the same sample, sequenced in a study of control samples from healthy donors and cancer patients (TCRdb year 2020). The library was prepared using the immunoSEQ multiplex PCR assay. TCRdb holds this immuneACCESS table with in-frame rearrangements only. Some clones are missing; in checked studies, unresolved V genes explain under half, and the rest has no known cause. For this sample there are about 110,000 clones; 88% appear just once. The biggest ten clones account for about 3.9% of the sample. Source material: PBMCs. The source is a woman aged 55-75 years with lung cancer.

V gene TRBV29-1 combines with J gene TRBJ2-5; no reliable D call. V was pared by 4 bases and J by 7 bases, with 13 bases between. This CDR3 is built from 12 residues. Germline CDR1 and CDR2: SQVTM and ANQGSEA. The CDR3 DNA reads TGCAGCGTTGCGGACCTCTACGGGACCCAGTACTTC. Translating it yields CSVADLYGTQYF.

V and J are TRBV6-4 and TRBJ2-3; the D call may be TRBD1 or TRBD2 (6 bases each). This CDR3 region has 16 residues. Per germline, CDR1 MRHNA and CDR2 SNTAGT. The ends were cut back, 6 bases at V and 4 bases at J, with 20 bases in the middle. CDR3 bases: TGTGCCAGCAGCCCCGGGGGCCGCCCATCCGCAGATACGCAGTATTTT. Translated: CASSPGGRPSADTQYF.

The chain combines TRBV7-9 with TRBJ1-1; tentative D call: TRBD1 (5 bases). Trimming cost V 5 bases and J 11 bases, with 12 bases left between them. Germline V CDR1 and CDR2: SEHNR, FQNEAQ (reference sequence). The CDR3 loop spans 11 amino acids. The CDR3 is CASSRDVDAFF. The CDR3 DNA follows: TGTGCCAGCAGCCGGGACGTCGATGCTTTCTTT.

This chain joins TRBV4-2 and TRBJ2-7; D is uncertain. This CDR3 contains 13 residues. Trimming cost V 0 bases and J 3 bases, with 6 bases left between them. Per the germline V gene, CDR1 is LGHNA and CDR2 is YNFKEQ. Written as DNA, the CDR3 is TGTGCCAGCAGCCAAGATGCGAGCTACGAGCAGTACTTC. This sequence encodes CASSQDASYEQYF.